Included here is one TCR beta chain sequence, with context. Its cognate antigen is unknown. The data stem from a study of cytomegalovirus exposure and HLA in healthy donors. Findings and limits, study-wide: Researchers reported in a later analysis that common viral pathogens appeared linked to several top clusters. In most subjects, TCR beta sequences reportedly gave accurate predictions of HLA-A and HLA-B alleles.

The primer mix had 60 Vbeta and 13 Jbeta primers. Sequenced by immunoSEQ multiplex PCR; TCRdb stores in-frame clones only, minus some. The sample consists of tens of thousands of clones, around four fifths of them appearing once. V shed 3 bases, J shed 3 bases, and the junction held 5 bases outside the gene matches. The CDR3 loop spans 15 amino acids. Per the germline V gene, CDR1 is SNHLY and CDR2 is FYNNEI. The clonotype comes from a man aged 25 to 40 in good health and CMV-seronegative. Sequencing input: PBMCs. J is TRBJ1-5 and V is TRBV2, with TRBD1 identical over 7 bases. CDR3 in DNA: TGTGCCAGCAGTGATCGGACAGGAGTCAATCAGCCCCAGCATTTT. This sequence encodes CASSDRTGVNQPQHF. Using reference TRBV2 and TRBJ1-5 for the parts outside the CDR3, the full variable domain is EPEVTQTPSHQVTQMGQEVILRCVPISNHLYFYWYRQILGQKVEFLVSFYNNEISEKSEIFDDQFSVERPDGSNFTLKIRSTKLEDSAMYFCASSDRTGVNQPQHFGDGTRLSIL.